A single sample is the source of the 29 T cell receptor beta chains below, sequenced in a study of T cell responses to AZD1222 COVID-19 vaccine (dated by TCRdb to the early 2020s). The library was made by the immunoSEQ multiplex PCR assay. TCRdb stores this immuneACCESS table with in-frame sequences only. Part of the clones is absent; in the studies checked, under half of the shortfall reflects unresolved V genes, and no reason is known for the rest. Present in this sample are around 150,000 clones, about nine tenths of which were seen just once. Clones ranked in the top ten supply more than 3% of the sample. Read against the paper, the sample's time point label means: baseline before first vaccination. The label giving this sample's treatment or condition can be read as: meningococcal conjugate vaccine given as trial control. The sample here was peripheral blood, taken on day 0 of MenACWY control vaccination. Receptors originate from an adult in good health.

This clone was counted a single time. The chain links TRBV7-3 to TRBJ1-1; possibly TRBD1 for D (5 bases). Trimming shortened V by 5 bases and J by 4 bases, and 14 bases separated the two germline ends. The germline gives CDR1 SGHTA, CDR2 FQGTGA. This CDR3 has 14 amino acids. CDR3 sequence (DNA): TGTGCCAGCAGCCCGTCGGGGGAGGGCACTGAAGCTTTCTTT. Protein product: CASSPSGEGTEAFF.

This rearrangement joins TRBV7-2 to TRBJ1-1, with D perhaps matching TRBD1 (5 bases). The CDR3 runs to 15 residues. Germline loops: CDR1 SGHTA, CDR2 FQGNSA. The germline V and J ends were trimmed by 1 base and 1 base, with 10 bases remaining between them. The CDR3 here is CASSLDGGRNTEAFF. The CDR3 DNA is TGTGCCAGCAGCTTAGACGGGGGAAGGAACACTGAAGCTTTCTTT.

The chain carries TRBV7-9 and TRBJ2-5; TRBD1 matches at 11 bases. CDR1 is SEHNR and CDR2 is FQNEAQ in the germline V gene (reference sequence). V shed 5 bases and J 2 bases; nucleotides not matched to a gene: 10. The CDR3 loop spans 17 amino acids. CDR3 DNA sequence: TGTGCCAGCAGCCACTGGGGACAGGGGGAATTACAAGAGACCCAGTACTTC. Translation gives CASSHWGQGELQETQYF.

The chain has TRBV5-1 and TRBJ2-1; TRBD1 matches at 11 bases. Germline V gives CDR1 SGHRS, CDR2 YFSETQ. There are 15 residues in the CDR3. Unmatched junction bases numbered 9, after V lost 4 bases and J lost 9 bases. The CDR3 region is CASSHGQGARGEQFF. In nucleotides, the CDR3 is TGCGCCAGCAGCCACGGACAGGGGGCGCGGGGTGAGCAGTTCTTC.

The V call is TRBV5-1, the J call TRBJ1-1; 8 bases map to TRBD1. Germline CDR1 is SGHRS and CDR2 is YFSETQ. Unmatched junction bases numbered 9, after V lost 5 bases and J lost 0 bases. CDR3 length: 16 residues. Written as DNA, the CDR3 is TGCGCCAGCAGAATTGGGACAGGTAGAGTGAACACTGAAGCTTTCTTT. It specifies CASRIGTGRVNTEAFF.

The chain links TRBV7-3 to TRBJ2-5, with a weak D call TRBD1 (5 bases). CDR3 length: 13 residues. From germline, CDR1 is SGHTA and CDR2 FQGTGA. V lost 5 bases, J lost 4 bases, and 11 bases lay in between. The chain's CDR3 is CASSRAQGETQYF. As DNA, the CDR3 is TGTGCCAGCAGCAGGGCCCAGGGAGAGACCCAGTACTTC.

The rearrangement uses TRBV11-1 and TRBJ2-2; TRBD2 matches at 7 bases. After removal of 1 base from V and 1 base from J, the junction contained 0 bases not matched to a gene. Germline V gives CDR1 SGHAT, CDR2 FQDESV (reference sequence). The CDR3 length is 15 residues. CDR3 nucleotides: TGTGCCAGCAGCTTAGGCGGGGGGAACACCGGGGAGCTGTTTTTT. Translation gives CASSLGGGNTGELFF.

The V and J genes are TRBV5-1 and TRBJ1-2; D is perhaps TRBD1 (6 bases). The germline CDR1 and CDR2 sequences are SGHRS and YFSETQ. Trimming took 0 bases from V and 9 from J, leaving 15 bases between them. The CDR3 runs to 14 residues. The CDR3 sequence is CASSLALQGGSYTF. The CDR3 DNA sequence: TGCGCCAGCAGCTTGGCCCTACAGGGTGGTAGCTACACCTTC.

CDR3 sequence reads: CASSFGPGTGGKGAEAFF. The DNA for the CDR3 is TGTGCCAGCAGCTTTGGTCCCGGGACAGGAGGGAAAGGGGCTGAAGCTTTCTTT. The chain employs TRBV7-4 and TRBJ1-1; 8 bases agree with TRBD1. V shed 3 bases, J shed 6 bases, and the junction held 18 bases outside the gene matches. This CDR3 has 18 amino acids. Per the germline V gene, CDR1 is SGHVT and CDR2 is SQSDAQ.

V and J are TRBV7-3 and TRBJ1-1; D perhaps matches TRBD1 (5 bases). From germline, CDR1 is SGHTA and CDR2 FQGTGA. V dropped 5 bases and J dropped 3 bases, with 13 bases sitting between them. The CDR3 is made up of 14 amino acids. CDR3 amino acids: CASSLLGRDTEAFF. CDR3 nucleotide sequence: TGTGCCAGCAGCCTCCTGGGACGGGACACTGAAGCTTTCTTT.

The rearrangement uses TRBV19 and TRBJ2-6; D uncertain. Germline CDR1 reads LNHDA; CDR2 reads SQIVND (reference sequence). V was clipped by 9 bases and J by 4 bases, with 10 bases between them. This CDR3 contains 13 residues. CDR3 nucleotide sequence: TGTGCCAGCCTTGAATCGGGGGCCAACGTCCTGACTTTC. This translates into CASLESGANVLTF.

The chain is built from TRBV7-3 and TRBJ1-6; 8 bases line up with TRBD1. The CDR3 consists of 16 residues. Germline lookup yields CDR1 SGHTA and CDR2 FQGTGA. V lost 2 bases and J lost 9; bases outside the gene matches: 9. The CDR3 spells CASSLFGRTGSSPLHF. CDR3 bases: TGTGCCAGCAGCTTATTTGGGCGGACAGGGAGTTCACCCCTCCACTTT. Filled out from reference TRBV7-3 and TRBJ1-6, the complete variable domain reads GAGVSQTPSNKVTEKGKYVELRCDPISGHTALYWYRQSLGQGPEFLIYFQGTGAADDSGLPNDRFFAVRPEGSVSTLKIQRTERGDSAVYLCASSLFGRTGSSPLHFGNGTRLTVT.

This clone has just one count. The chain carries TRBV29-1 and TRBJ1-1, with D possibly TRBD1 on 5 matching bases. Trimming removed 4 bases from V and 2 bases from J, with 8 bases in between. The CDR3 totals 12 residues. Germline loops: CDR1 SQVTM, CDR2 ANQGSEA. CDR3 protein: CSVAQANTEAFF. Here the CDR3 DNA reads TGCAGCGTTGCACAGGCTAACACTGAAGCTTTCTTT. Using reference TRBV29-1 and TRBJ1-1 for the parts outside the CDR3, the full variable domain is SAVISQKPSRDICQRGTSLTIQCQVDSQVTMMFWYRQQPGQSLTLIATANQGSEATYESGFVIDKFPISRPNLTFSTLTVSNMSPEDSSIYLCSVAQANTEAFFGQGTRLTVV.

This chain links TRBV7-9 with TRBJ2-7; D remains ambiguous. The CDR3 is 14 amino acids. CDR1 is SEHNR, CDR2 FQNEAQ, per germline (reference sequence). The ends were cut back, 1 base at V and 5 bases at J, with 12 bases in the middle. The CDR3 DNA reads TGTGCCAGCAGCTTAGTCCGCACGGTACACGAGCAGTACTTC. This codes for CASSLVRTVHEQYF.

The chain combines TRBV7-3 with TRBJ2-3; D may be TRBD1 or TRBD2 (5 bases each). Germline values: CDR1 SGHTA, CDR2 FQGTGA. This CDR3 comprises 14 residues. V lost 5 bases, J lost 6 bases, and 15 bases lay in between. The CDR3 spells CASSLGANRDTQYF. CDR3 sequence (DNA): TGTGCCAGCAGCCTCGGGGCAAATCGGGATACGCAGTATTTT.

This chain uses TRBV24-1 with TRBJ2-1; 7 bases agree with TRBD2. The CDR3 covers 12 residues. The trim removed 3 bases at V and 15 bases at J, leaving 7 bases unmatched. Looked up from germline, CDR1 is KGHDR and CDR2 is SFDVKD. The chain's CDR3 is CATSDTAGVRFF. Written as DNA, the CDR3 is TGTGCCACCAGTGATACCGCGGGGGTGCGGTTCTTC.

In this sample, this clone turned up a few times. Here the CDR3 reads CASSPARDGSYEQYF. The DNA of the CDR3 is TGTGCCAGCAGCCCAGCCCGGGACGGGTCCTACGAGCAGTACTTC. V usage is TRBV6-5 and J usage is TRBJ2-7; D might be TRBD1 or TRBD2, each matching 5 bases. The CDR3 loop spans 15 amino acids. CDR1 is MNHEY and CDR2 is SVGAGI in the germline V gene. Trimming cost V 6 bases and J 1 base, with 16 bases left between them.

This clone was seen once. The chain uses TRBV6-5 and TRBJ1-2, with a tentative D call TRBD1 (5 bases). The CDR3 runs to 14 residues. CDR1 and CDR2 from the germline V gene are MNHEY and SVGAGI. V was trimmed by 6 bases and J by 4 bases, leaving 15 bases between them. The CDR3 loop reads CASRQAGLVYGYTF. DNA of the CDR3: TGTGCCAGCAGACAGGCAGGCCTGGTCTATGGCTACACCTTC.

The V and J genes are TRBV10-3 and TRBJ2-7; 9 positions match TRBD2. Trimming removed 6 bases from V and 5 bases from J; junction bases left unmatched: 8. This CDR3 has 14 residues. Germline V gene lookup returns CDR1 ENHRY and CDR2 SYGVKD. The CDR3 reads CAIRPNSGSNEQYF. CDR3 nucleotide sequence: TGTGCCATCAGGCCAAATAGCGGGAGCAACGAGCAGTACTTC.

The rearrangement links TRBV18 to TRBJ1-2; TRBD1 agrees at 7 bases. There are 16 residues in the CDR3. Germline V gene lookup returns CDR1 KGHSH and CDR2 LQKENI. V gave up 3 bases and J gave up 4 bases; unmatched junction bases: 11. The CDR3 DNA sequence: TGTGCCAGCTCACCGTCCGCCGGGACAGCCCTCTATGGCTACACCTTC. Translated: CASSPSAGTALYGYTF.

CDR3 bases: TGTGCCAGCAGCTTAAAAGGCCGGGGAACCACAGATACGCAGTATTTT. It encodes CASSLKGRGTTDTQYF. This chain joins TRBV7-3 and TRBJ2-3, with D possibly being TRBD2 (5 bases). The CDR3 sequence is 16 residues long. Trimming removed 1 base from V and 2 bases from J, with 13 bases in between. The germline V gene encodes CDR1 SGHTA and CDR2 FQGTGA.

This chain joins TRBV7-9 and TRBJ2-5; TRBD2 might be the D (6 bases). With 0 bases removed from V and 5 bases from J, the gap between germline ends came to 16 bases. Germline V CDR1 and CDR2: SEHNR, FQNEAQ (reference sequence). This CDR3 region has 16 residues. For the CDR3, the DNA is TGTGCCAGCAGCTTAGCGCTAAATCGGGGGATTGAGACCCAGTACTTC. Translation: CASSLALNRGIETQYF.

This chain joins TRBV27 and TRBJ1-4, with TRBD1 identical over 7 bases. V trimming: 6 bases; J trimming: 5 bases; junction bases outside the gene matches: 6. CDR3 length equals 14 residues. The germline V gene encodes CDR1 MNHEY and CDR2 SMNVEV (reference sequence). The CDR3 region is CASRPGQPNEKLFF. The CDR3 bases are TGTGCCAGCAGACCGGGACAGCCGAATGAAAAACTGTTTTTT.

This CDR3 is CASSNGTGGVQPQHF. CDR3 coding DNA: TGTGCCAGCAGCAATGGGACAGGGGGCGTTCAGCCCCAGCATTTT. The chain is built from TRBV27 and TRBJ1-5, with TRBD1 matching 12 bases. Trimming took 6 bases from V and 6 from J; bases not matched to a gene: 6. Germline V gene sequence: CDR1 MNHEY, CDR2 SMNVEV (reference sequence). The CDR3 length is 15 residues.

The CDR3 reads CASSQGRPTAFF. The CDR3 DNA sequence: TGTGCCAGCAGCCAAGGACGACCGACAGCTTTCTTT. The V and J genes are TRBV6-2 or TRBV6-3 and TRBJ1-1; D remains ambiguous. The CDR3 sequence is 12 residues long. Germline V gives CDR1 MNHEY, CDR2 SVGEGT. The V and J ends lost 6 bases and 10 bases respectively, with 15 bases between them.

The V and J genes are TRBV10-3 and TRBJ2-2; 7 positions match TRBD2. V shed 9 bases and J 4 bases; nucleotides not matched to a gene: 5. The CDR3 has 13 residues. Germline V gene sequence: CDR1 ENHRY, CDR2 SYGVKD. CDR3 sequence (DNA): TGTGCCATGAGAGCGGGACTCACCGGGGAGCTGTTTTTT. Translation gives CAMRAGLTGELFF.

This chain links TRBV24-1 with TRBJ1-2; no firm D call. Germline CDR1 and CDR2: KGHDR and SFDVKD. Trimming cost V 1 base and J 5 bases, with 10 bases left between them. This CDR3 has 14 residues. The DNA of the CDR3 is TGTGCCACCAGTGATTTAGGGCAGGCGTATGGCTACACCTTC. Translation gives CATSDLGQAYGYTF.

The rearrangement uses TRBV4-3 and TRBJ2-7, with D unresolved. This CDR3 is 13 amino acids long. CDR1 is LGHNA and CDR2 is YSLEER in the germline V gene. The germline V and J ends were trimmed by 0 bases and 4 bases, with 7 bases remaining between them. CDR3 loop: CASSQERRYEQYF. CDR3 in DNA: TGCGCCAGCAGCCAAGAGAGGCGGTACGAGCAGTACTTC.

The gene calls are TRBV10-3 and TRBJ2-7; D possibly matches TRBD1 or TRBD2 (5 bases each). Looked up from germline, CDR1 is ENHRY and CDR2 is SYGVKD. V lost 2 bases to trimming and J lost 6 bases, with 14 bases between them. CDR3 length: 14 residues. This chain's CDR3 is CAISEGGTTTEQYF. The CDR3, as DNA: TGTGCCATCAGTGAGGGTGGGACGACGACCGAGCAGTACTTC.